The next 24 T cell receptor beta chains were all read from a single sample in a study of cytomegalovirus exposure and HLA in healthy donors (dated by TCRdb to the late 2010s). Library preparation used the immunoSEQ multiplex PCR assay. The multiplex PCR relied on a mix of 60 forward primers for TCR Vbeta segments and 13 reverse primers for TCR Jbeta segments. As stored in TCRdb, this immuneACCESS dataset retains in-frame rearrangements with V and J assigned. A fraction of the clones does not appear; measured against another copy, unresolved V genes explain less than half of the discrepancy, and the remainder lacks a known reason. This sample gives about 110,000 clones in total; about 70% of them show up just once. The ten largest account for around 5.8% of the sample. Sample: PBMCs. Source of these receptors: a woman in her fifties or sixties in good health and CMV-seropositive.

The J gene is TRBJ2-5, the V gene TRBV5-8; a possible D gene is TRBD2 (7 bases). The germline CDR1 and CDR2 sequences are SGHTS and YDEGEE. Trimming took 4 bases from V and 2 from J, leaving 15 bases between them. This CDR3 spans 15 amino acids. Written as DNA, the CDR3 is TGTGCCAGCAGCCCCTGGGAGGGGGTGCAAGAGACCCAGTACTTC. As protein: CASSPWEGVQETQYF.

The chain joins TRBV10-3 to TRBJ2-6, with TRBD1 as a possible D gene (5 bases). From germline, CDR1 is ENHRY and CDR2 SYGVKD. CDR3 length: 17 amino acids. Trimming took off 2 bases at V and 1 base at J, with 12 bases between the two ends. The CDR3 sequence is CAISEAGFVSGANVLTF. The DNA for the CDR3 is TGTGCCATCAGTGAGGCAGGGTTTGTTTCTGGGGCCAACGTCCTGACTTTC.

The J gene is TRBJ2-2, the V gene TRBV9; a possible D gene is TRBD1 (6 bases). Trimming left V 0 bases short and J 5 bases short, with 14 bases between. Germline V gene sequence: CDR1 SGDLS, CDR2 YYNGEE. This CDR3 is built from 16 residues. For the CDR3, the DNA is TGTGCCAGCAGCGTAGATCCCTCGACAGGAACCGGGGAGCTGTTTTTT. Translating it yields CASSVDPSTGTGELFF.

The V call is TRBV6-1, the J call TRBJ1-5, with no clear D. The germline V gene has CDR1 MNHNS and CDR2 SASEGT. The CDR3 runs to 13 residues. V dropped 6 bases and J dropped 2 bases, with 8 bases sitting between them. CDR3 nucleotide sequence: TGTGCCAGCAGCTTGTCGGGCAATCAGCCCCAGCATTTT. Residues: CASSLSGNQPQHF.

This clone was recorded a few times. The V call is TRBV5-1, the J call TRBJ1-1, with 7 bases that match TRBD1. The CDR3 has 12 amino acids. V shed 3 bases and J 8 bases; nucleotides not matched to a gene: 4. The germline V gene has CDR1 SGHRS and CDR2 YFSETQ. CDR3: CASSSRDSEAFF. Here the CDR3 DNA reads TGCGCCAGCAGCTCCCGGGACAGCGAAGCTTTCTTT.

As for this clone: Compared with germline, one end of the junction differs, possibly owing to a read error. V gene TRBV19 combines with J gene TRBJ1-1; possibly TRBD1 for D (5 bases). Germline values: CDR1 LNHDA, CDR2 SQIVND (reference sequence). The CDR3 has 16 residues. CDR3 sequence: CAGSIVWGGRNTEAFF. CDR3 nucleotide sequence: TGTGCCGGTAGTATAGTGTGGGGCGGCCGGAACACTGAAGCTTTCTTT. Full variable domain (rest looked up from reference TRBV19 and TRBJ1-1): DGGITQSPKYLFRKEGQNVTLSCEQNLNHDAMYWYRQDPGQGLRLIYYSQIVNDFQKGDIAEGYSVSREKKESFPLTVTSAQKNPTAFYLCAGSIVWGGRNTEAFFGQGTRLTVV.

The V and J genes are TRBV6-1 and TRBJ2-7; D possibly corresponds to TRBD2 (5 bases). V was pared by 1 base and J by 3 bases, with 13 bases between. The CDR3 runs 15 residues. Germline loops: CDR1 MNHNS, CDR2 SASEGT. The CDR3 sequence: CASSEVGGYSYEQYF. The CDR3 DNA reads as TGTGCCAGCAGTGAAGTAGGAGGTTATAGCTACGAGCAGTACTTC.

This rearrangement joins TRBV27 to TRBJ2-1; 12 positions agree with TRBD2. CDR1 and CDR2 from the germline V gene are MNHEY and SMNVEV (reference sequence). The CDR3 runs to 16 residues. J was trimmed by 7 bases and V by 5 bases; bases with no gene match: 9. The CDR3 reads CASSPGLAGKRNEQFF. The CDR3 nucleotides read TGTGCCAGCAGTCCGGGACTAGCGGGCAAACGGAATGAGCAGTTCTTC.

This CDR3 reads CASSMAAGDREQFF. In DNA form, the CDR3 reads TGTGCCAGTAGTATGGCAGCGGGGGATCGGGAGCAGTTCTTC. The V call is TRBV19, the J call TRBJ2-1, with TRBD2 identical over 8 bases. CDR1 is LNHDA and CDR2 is SQIVND in the germline V gene (reference sequence). CDR3 size: 14 residues. Trimming cost V 3 bases and J 10 bases; bases outside gene matches: 8.

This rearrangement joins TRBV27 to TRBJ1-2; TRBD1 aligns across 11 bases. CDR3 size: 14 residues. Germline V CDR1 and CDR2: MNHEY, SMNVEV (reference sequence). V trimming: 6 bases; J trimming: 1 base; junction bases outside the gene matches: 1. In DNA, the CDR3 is TGTGCCAGCAGAGGGACAGGGGGTAACTATGGCTACACCTTC. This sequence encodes CASRGTGGNYGYTF.

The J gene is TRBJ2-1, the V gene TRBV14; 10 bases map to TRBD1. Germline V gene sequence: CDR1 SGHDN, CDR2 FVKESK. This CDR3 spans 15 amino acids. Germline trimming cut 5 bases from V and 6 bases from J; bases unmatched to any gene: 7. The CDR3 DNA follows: TGTGCCAGCAGCTCTCGACAGGGGGCGTCCAATGAGCAGTTCTTC. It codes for CASSSRQGASNEQFF.

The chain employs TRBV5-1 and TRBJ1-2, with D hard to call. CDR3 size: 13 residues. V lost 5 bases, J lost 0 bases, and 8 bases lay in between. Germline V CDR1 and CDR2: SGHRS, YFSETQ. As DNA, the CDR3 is TGCGCCAGCAGGGCGGAAGCTAACTATGGCTACACCTTC. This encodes CASRAEANYGYTF.

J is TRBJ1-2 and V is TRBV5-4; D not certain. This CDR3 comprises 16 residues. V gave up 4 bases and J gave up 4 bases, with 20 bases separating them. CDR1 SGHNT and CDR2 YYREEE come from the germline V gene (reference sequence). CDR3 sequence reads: CASSARSGEGGYGYTF. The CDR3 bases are TGTGCCAGCAGCGCCCGATCCGGGGAGGGAGGCTATGGCTACACCTTC. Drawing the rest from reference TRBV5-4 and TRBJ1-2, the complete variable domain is ETGVTQSPTHLIKTRGQQVTLRCSSQSGHNTVSWYQQALGQGPQFIFQYYREEENGRGNFPPRFSGLQFPNYSSELNVNALELDDSALYLCASSARSGEGGYGYTFGSGTRLTVV.

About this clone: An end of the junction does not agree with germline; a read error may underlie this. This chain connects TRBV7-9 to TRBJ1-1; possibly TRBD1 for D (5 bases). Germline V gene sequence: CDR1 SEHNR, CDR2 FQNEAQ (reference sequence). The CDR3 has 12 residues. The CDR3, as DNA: TGTTCCAGCAGCTTAGAGGTAAAGGGGGCTTTCTTT. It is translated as CSSSLEVKGAFF.

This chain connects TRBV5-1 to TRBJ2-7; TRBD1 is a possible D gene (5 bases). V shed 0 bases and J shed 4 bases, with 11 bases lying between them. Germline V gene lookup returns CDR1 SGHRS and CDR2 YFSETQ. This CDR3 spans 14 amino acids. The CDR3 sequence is CASSLEIQGYEQYF. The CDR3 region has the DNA TGCGCCAGCAGCTTGGAAATTCAGGGTTACGAGCAGTACTTC.

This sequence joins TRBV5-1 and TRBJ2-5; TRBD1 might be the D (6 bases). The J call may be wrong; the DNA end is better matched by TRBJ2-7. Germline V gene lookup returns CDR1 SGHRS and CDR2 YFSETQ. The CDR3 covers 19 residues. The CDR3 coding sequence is TGCGCCAGCAGCTCCTGGGGTGGGGGCACAGGGTCCGAATCCTACGAGCAGTACTTC. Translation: CASSSWGGGTGSESYEQYF.

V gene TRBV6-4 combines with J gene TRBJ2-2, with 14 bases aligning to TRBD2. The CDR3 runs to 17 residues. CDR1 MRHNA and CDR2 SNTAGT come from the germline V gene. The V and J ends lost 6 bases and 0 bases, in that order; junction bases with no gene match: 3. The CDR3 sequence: CASSRTSGGSNTGELFF. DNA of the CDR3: TGTGCCAGCAGCCGGACTAGCGGGGGGTCGAACACCGGGGAGCTGTTTTTT.

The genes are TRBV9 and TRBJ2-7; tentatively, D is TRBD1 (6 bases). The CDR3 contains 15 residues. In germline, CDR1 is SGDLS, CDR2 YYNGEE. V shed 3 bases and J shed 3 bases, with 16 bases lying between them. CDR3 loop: CASSATWGPSYEQYF. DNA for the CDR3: TGTGCCAGCAGCGCAACCTGGGGGCCTAGCTACGAGCAGTACTTC.

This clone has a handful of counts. CDR3 region: CASSLGASGEQTQYF. CDR3 nucleotide sequence: TGTGCCAGCAGCTTAGGGGCTAGCGGTGAACAGACCCAGTACTTC. The chain recombines TRBV7-6 with TRBJ2-5, with 7 bases fitting TRBD2. Germline V CDR1 and CDR2: SGHVS, FNYEAQ. The CDR3 spans 15 residues. V lost 1 base and J lost 6; bases outside the gene matches: 8.

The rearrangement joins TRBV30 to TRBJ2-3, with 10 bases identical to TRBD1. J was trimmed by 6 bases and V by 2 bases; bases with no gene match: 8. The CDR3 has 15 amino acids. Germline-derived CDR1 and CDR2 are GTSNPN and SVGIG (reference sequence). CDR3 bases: TGTGCCTGGAGTCCCGGGACAGGGGTTCGGGATACGCAGTATTTT. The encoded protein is CAWSPGTGVRDTQYF.

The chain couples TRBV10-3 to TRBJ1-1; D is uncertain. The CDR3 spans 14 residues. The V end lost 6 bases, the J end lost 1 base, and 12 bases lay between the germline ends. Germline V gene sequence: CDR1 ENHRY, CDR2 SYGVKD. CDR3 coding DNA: TGTGCCATCAGAGAGGGAGAGTCGAACACTGAAGCTTTCTTT. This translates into CAIREGESNTEAFF.

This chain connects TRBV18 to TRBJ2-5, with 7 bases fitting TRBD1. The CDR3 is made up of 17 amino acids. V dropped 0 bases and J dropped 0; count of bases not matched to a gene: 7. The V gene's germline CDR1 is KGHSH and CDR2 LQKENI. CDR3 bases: TGTGCCAGCTCACCACCGGGCAGGGGGTCCCACCAAGAGACCCAGTACTTC. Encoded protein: CASSPPGRGSHQETQYF.

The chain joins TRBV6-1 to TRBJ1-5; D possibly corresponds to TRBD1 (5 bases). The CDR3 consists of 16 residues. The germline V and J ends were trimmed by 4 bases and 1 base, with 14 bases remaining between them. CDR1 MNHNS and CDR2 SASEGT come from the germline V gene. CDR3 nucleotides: TGTGCCAGCAGTGTCAGCAGGGCAAAGAGCAATCAGCCCCAGCATTTT. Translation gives CASSVSRAKSNQPQHF.

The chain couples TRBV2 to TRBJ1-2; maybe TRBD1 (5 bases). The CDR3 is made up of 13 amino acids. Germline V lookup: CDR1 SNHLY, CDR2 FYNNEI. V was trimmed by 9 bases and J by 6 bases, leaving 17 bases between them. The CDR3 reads CARTSGIFDGYTF. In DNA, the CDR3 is TGTGCCAGGACTTCAGGGATTTTCGATGGCTACACCTTC.